These 23 T cell receptor beta chains were all obtained from the same sample, sequenced in a study of graft-versus-host responses after intestinal transplantation. Which antigens these TCRs recognize remains unknown. TCRdb's table, derived via immunoSEQ multiplex PCR, lists solely in-frame clones and lacks some. The table shows 75,000 to 95,000 clones, with about 92% occurring only once. The specimen was unstimulated CD8+ T cells sorted from spleen or lymph node cells, collected before intestinal transplant. These receptors were collected from a human donor who received an intestinal transplant.

The chain couples TRBV5-1 to TRBJ2-6, with 8 bases identical to TRBD2. The CDR3 contains 17 residues. CDR1 SGHRS and CDR2 YFSETQ come from the germline V gene. Losses at the gene ends were 4 bases for V and 1 base for J; bases not matched to a gene: 7. The DNA of the CDR3 is TGCGCCAGCAGCCTGCCCGGGGGGGAATCTGGGGCCAACGTCCTGACTTTC. Translating it yields CASSLPGGESGANVLTF.

The J gene is TRBJ2-7, the V gene TRBV4-1; 7 bases match TRBD1. V gave up 4 bases and J gave up 3 bases; unmatched junction bases: 6. CDR1 and CDR2 (germline): MGHRA, YSYEKL. The CDR3 has 14 residues. The CDR3 here is CASSLRQGSYEQYF. CDR3 coding DNA: TGCGCCAGCAGCCTCAGACAGGGAAGCTACGAGCAGTACTTC.

The chain links TRBV14 to TRBJ2-7, with 7 bases matching TRBD1. V lost 6 bases and J lost 4; bases outside the gene matches: 12. Per germline, CDR1 SGHDN and CDR2 FVKESK. This CDR3 is 15 amino acids long. In DNA, the CDR3 is TGTGCCAGCAGGTCCGACAGGGCAGCCTCTTACGAGCAGTACTTC. It encodes CASRSDRAASYEQYF.

The rearrangement uses TRBV7-9 and TRBJ2-1, with 10 positions matching TRBD1. Trimming cost V 4 bases and J 8 bases; bases outside gene matches: 17. This CDR3 is 18 amino acids long. The V gene's germline CDR1 is SEHNR and CDR2 FQNEAQ (reference sequence). For the CDR3, the DNA is TGTGCCAGCAGCTCTTCTTCCATCCGGGACAGGGGATTCTATGAGCAGTTCTTC. Its protein product is CASSSSSIRDRGFYEQFF.

The chain couples TRBV21-1 to TRBJ1-2; TRBD1 was called by the table and not checked on the DNA. TRBV21-1 is tagged as a pseudogene. The CDR3 extends over 15 amino acids. CDR3 region: CASSNRDRTSYGYTF. CDR3 bases: TGTGCCAGCAGCAACCGGGACAGGACTAGCTATGGCTACACCTTC.

The chain uses TRBV4-1 and TRBJ2-7; the D gene is possibly TRBD1 (6 bases). The V end lost 4 bases, the J end lost 3 bases, and 10 bases lay between the germline ends. This CDR3 contains 13 residues. The germline CDR1 and CDR2 sequences are MGHRA and YSYEKL. In DNA, the CDR3 is TGCGCCAGCAGCCCGCTGGACAGCTACGAGCAGTACTTC. This codes for CASSPLDSYEQYF.

This clone was seen once. The genes are TRBV10-3 and TRBJ2-1, with D uncertain. CDR3 length: 13 amino acids. CDR1 ENHRY and CDR2 SYGVKD come from the germline V gene. With 2 bases removed from V and 8 bases from J, the gap between germline ends came to 10 bases. The CDR3 nucleotides are TGTGCCATCAGTGAGCCCCTCCCCGATGAGCAGTTCTTC. Translated, it gives CAISEPLPDEQFF.

The chain combines TRBV6-1 with TRBJ1-5, with a tentative D call TRBD1 (6 bases). V was cut by 2 bases and J by 1 base, with 12 bases left in between. Germline V gene sequence: CDR1 MNHNS, CDR2 SASEGT. The CDR3 is 16 residues long. CDR3 residues: CASSEFRTESNQPQHF. CDR3 nucleotides: TGTGCCAGCAGTGAATTCCGGACAGAGAGCAATCAGCCCCAGCATTTT.

The chain joins TRBV29-1 to TRBJ1-2; D not resolved. Germline V gene data show CDR1 as SQVTM and CDR2 as ANQGSEA. Trimming pared 5 bases from V and 6 bases from J, leaving 19 bases between. The CDR3 totals 14 residues. The CDR3 DNA is TGCAGCGTTTACGGGGAAAAGGTATCTCATGGCTACACCTTC. It translates to CSVYGEKVSHGYTF.

The V and J genes are TRBV7-2 and TRBJ2-2, with TRBD2 matching over 8 bases. The CDR3 spans 16 residues. After removal of 8 bases from V and 0 bases from J, the junction contained 8 bases not matched to a gene. Germline lookup yields CDR1 SGHTA and CDR2 FQGNSA. The CDR3 protein is CASGSQRGPNTGELFF. DNA for the CDR3: TGTGCCAGCGGATCCCAGCGGGGGCCGAACACCGGGGAGCTGTTTTTT. The variable domain in full, with the rest retrieved from reference TRBV7-2 and TRBJ2-2, is GAGVSQSPSNKVTEKGKDVELRCDPISGHTALYWYRQSLGQGLEFLIYFQGNSAPDKSGLPSDRFSAERTGGSVSTLTIQRTQQEDSAVYLCASGSQRGPNTGELFFGEGSRLTVL.

This clone was seen just once. The chain is built from TRBV19 and TRBJ2-1, with 9 bases matching TRBD2. Germline V gives CDR1 LNHDA, CDR2 SQIVND (reference sequence). The CDR3 runs 19 residues. With V trimmed by 6 bases and J by 4 bases, 19 bases remained unmatched. In DNA, the CDR3 is TGTGCCAGTAGGCACCGGGTCGAACTCCCGGGACTAGCTTACAATGAGCAGTTCTTC. As protein: CASRHRVELPGLAYNEQFF.

This sequence joins TRBV7-9 and TRBJ2-7, with D hard to call. Deletions cut 11 bases from V and 1 base from J, with 15 bases between. The germline V gene encodes CDR1 SEHNR and CDR2 FQNEAQ (reference sequence). The CDR3 consists of 13 residues. The CDR3 loop is CASDIPISYEQYF. CDR3 sequence (DNA): TGTGCCTCAGATATCCCGATATCCTACGAGCAGTACTTC. The entire variable domain, with the rest obtained from reference TRBV7-9 and TRBJ2-7, is as follows: DTGVSQNPRHKITKRGQNVTFRCDPISEHNRLYWYRQTLGQGPEFLTYFQNEAQLEKSRLLSDRFSAERPKGSFSTLEIQRTEQGDSAMYLCASDIPISYEQYFGPGTRLTVT.

The V and J genes are TRBV6-5 and TRBJ1-1; 8 nucleotides line up with TRBD1. Germline V gene sequence: CDR1 MNHEY, CDR2 SVGAGI. The CDR3 is 15 residues long. V lost 6 bases, J lost 5 bases, and 11 bases stayed unmatched. In nucleotides, the CDR3 is TGTGCCAGCAGCCAAGTACAGGGGGTGATGACTGAAGCTTTCTTT. It encodes CASSQVQGVMTEAFF.

The V call is TRBV4-3, the J call TRBJ2-1; D perhaps matches TRBD2 (6 bases). Germline CDR1 LGHNA, CDR2 YSLEER. The CDR3 is 15 residues long. V shed 6 bases and J shed 2 bases, with 14 bases lying between them. The CDR3 DNA reads TGCGCCAGCAGTCGACTTCCGGGGGCCTACAATGAGCAGTTCTTC. It yields the protein CASSRLPGAYNEQFF.

In regard to this clone: Relative to the germline gene, one junction end is altered; a read error may explain this. The chain joins TRBV13 to TRBJ1-6, with 11 bases matching TRBD1. The CDR3 extends over 16 amino acids. The germline V gene encodes CDR1 PRHDT and CDR2 FYEKMQ (reference sequence). CDR3 in amino acids: CASSDGQGAYSSPLHF. The CDR3 nucleotides are TGTGCCAGCAGTGACGGACAGGGGGCCTATAGTTCACCCCTCCACTTT. The full variable domain, its missing parts supplied by reference TRBV13 and TRBJ1-6, is AAGVIQSPRHLIKEKRETATLKCYPIPRHDTVYWYQQGPGQDPQFLISFYEKMQSDKGSIPDRFSAQQFSDYHSELNMSSLELGDSALYFCASSDGQGAYSSPLHFGNGTRLTVT.

This chain uses TRBV11-2 with TRBJ2-7, with TRBD2 identical over 14 bases. Germline V gene lookup returns CDR1 SGHAT and CDR2 FQNNGV. The V gene end was trimmed by 4 bases and the J gene end by 7 bases; junction bases not matched to a gene: 9. The CDR3 extends over 16 amino acids. The CDR3: CASSSRLAGGPGEQYF. The CDR3, as DNA: TGTGCCAGCAGCTCCAGACTAGCGGGGGGGCCGGGGGAGCAGTACTTC.

The J gene is TRBJ2-1, the V gene TRBV4-3; 11 bases are a match to TRBD2. The germline V gene has CDR1 LGHNA and CDR2 YSLEER. The CDR3 has 17 residues. V lost 0 bases, J lost 3 bases, and 4 bases stayed unmatched. The CDR3: CASSQDPSGGSYNEQFF. CDR3 bases: TGCGCCAGCAGCCAAGACCCTAGCGGGGGGAGCTACAATGAGCAGTTCTTC.

The chain links TRBV7-9 to TRBJ1-6; 7 positions agree with TRBD1. V shed 4 bases, J shed 4 bases, and the junction held 7 bases outside the gene matches. The CDR3 extends over 16 amino acids. Germline loops: CDR1 SEHNR, CDR2 FQNEAQ (reference sequence). The CDR3 sequence: CASSSEGQIYNSPLHF. The CDR3 DNA reads TGTGCCAGCAGCTCCGAGGGACAGATTTATAATTCACCCCTCCACTTT.

The chain has TRBV27 and TRBJ1-6, with D perhaps matching TRBD1 (6 bases). CDR1 is MNHEY and CDR2 is SMNVEV in the germline V gene (reference sequence). The ends were cut back, 4 bases at V and 6 bases at J, with 13 bases in the middle. The CDR3 loop spans 15 amino acids. The CDR3 here is CASSYWPQGNSPLHF. CDR3 DNA: TGTGCCAGCAGTTATTGGCCACAGGGTAATTCACCCCTCCACTTT.

The J gene is TRBJ2-1, the V gene TRBV11-2; 10 nucleotides line up with TRBD2. Germline lookup yields CDR1 SGHAT and CDR2 FQNNGV. Trimming at V came to 5 bases and at J to 4 bases, leaving 5 bases not matched to a gene. This CDR3 is 15 amino acids long. Here the CDR3 reads CASSHELAGYNEQFF. In nucleotides, the CDR3 is TGTGCCAGCAGCCATGAACTAGCGGGGTACAATGAGCAGTTCTTC.

The gene calls are TRBV30 and TRBJ2-6; 7 bases map to TRBD1. Unmatched junction bases numbered 24, after V lost 0 bases and J lost 1 base. The germline V gene encodes CDR1 GTSNPN and CDR2 SVGIG (reference sequence). The CDR3 consists of 23 residues. CDR3 nucleotide sequence: TGTGCCTGGAGTGTATCCTCCTCCCGTACGGGACAGACTCCCCGATCTGGGGCCAACGTCCTGACTTTC. Its translation: CAWSVSSSRTGQTPRSGANVLTF. Full variable domain (outside the CDR3, taken from reference TRBV30 and TRBJ2-6): SQTIHQWPATLVQPVGSPLSLECTVEGTSNPNLYWYRQAAGRGLQLLFYSVGIGQISSEVPQNLSASRPQDRQFILSSKKLLLSDSGFYLCAWSVSSSRTGQTPRSGANVLTFGAGSRLTVL.

CDR3 amino acids: CASSVGHEQFF. The CDR3 DNA reads TGTGCCAGCAGCGTAGGGCATGAGCAGTTCTTC. This rearrangement joins TRBV9 to TRBJ2-1; D gene ambiguous. CDR3 length: 11 residues. Germline CDR1 SGDLS, CDR2 YYNGEE. Trimming cost V 0 bases and J 8 bases, with 3 bases left between them.

The chain combines TRBV7-6 with TRBJ1-4; TRBD1 matches 10 bases. Looked up from germline, CDR1 is SGHVS and CDR2 is FNYEAQ. V trimming: 5 bases; J trimming: 6 bases; junction bases outside the gene matches: 6. The CDR3 consists of 15 residues. CDR3 DNA sequence: TGTGCCAGCAGCACGACCGGGACAGGGGATGAAAAACTGTTTTTT. It specifies CASSTTGTGDEKLFF.